This passage covers 15 T cell receptor beta chains from one sample sequenced in a study of T cells in Graves' hyperthyroidism and ophthalmopathy (dated by TCRdb to the late 2010s). The library was made by multiplex PCR. The sequencer was an Illumina HiSeq 2000. The TCR beta CDR3 regions were amplified from RNA transcripts. The first round of RT-PCR for the TCR CDR3 was performed with the HTBI primer set and the Qiagen OneStep RT-PCR kit. The public reads were quality trimmed at Q25 with fastp and then assembled into clones with MiXCR by TCRdb, keeping productive beta chains. Here each entry gathers all rows of one CDR3 protein and keeps the most common genes and DNA. This sample comprises 250,000 to 400,000 distinct CDR3 sequences, roughly 15% of them detected only once. The ten largest clones capture 34% of the sample. The sample was blood. The receptor set was obtained from a woman aged 40 to 50 with Graves' ophthalmopathy.

This clonotype showed up just once. The chain carries TRBV5-6 and TRBJ1-2; 9 bases align to TRBD1. The trim removed 2 bases at V and 4 bases at J, leaving 9 bases unmatched. The CDR3 is 16 residues long. Germline CDR1 and CDR2: SGHDT and YYEEEE. For the CDR3, the DNA is TGTGCCAGCAGCTTATTTGTAGGACAGGGGACCTATGGCTACACCTTC. Its protein is CASSLFVGQGTYGYTF.

This chain uses TRBV11-3 with TRBJ2-3; 9 bases are a match to TRBD2. The junction had 2 bases not matched to a gene; V was cut back by 0 bases and J by 1 base. The CDR3 totals 16 residues. Germline CDR1 is SGHNT and CDR2 is YENEEA. In DNA form, the CDR3 reads TGTGCCAGCAGCTTAGATCAGCGGGAGGGCACAGATACGCAGTATTTT. Amino acids: CASSLDQREGTDTQYF. The whole variable domain, filled in from reference TRBV11-3 and TRBJ2-3, reads EAGVVQSPRYKIIEKKQPVAFWCNPISGHNTLYWYLQNLGQGPELLIRYENEEAVDDSQLPKDRFSAERLKGVDSTLKIQPAELGDSAVYLCASSLDQREGTDTQYFGPGTRLTVL.

The chain is built from TRBV19 and TRBJ2-5; TRBD2 might be the D (7 bases). The CDR3 is made up of 15 amino acids. The V end lost 3 bases, the J end lost 4 bases, and 15 bases lay between the germline ends. CDR1 and CDR2 from the germline V gene are LNHDA and SQIVND (reference sequence). The CDR3 nucleotides read TGTGCCAGTAGTATCAATCGGGGGGCTCTAGAGACCCAGTACTTC. Translating it yields CASSINRGALETQYF.

For this clonotype: A much more abundant neighbour one base away suggests this may be a read error. The chain is built from TRBV29-1 and TRBJ2-3, with 7 bases fitting TRBD2. With 4 bases clipped from V and 4 bases from J, the junction kept 8 bases outside the gene matches. The CDR3 runs 14 residues. In germline, CDR1 is SQVTM, CDR2 ANQGSEA. CDR3 region: CSVGNGRYADTQYF. CDR3 bases: TGCAGCGTTGGTAACGGGAGGTATGCAGATACGCAGTATTTT.

This clonotype was counted once. The rearrangement uses TRBV6-1 and TRBJ2-6; TRBD1 matches at 7 bases. The V gene end was trimmed by 6 bases and the J gene end by 5 bases; junction bases not matched to a gene: 10. CDR1 is MNHNS, CDR2 SASEGT, per germline. The CDR3 runs 16 residues. The CDR3 nucleotides are TGTGCCAGCAGACCCGGACAGGAGGTGAGGGCCAACGTCCTGACTTTC. Its protein is CASRPGQEVRANVLTF.

There are a few counts of this clonotype. The chain is built from TRBV5-1 and TRBJ2-2; perhaps D is TRBD1 or TRBD2 (5 bases each). CDR3 length: 12 residues. CDR1 and CDR2 from the germline V gene are SGHRS and YFSETQ. V was pared by 4 bases and J by 13 bases, with 14 bases between. The CDR3 region is CASSNRDGGLFF. The CDR3 nucleotides read TGCGCCAGCAGCAACCGGGACGGTGGGCTGTTTTTT.

The chain recombines TRBV7-8 with TRBJ2-2, with TRBD2 matching 14 bases. Germline V gene lookup returns CDR1 SGHVS and CDR2 FQNEAQ. This CDR3 has 22 amino acids. Trimming removed 5 bases from V and 5 bases from J; junction bases left unmatched: 22. The CDR3 loop is CASSPEPGLAGVFEMGTGELFF. In DNA form, the CDR3 reads TGTGCCAGCAGCCCGGAACCGGGACTAGCGGGAGTTTTTGAGATGGGGACCGGGGAGCTGTTTTTT. Supplemented by reference TRBV7-8 and TRBJ2-2, the full variable domain reads GAGVSQSPRYKVAKRGQDVALRCDPISGHVSLFWYQQALGQGPEFLTYFQNEAQLDKSGLPSDRFFAERPEGSVSTLKIQRTQQEDSAVYLCASSPEPGLAGVFEMGTGELFFGEGSRLTVL.

This clonotype showed up many times. The chain employs TRBV10-2 and TRBJ1-1; D gene ambiguous. CDR3 size: 15 residues. Per the germline V gene, CDR1 is WSHSY and CDR2 is SAAADI. V dropped 7 bases and J dropped 5 bases, with 20 bases sitting between them. This CDR3 reads CASTLDLSGGTEAFF. The DNA of the CDR3 is TGCGCCAGCACCCTGGATCTATCGGGAGGGACTGAAGCTTTCTTT.

The CDR3: CSAPLKTNYGYTF. For the CDR3, the DNA is TGCAGTGCTCCGCTTAAGACTAACTATGGCTACACCTTC. The genes are TRBV20-1 and TRBJ1-2; D not certain. The CDR3 runs 13 residues. The germline V gene has CDR1 DFQATT and CDR2 SNEGSKA (reference sequence). The V end was cut by 5 bases, the J end by 0 bases, with 10 bases between.

Details on this clonotype: This sequence may be a read error, since a much larger clone differs from it by one base. The chain recombines TRBV12-3 or TRBV12-4 with TRBJ1-2; D call uncertain. The CDR3 contains 14 residues. The CDR3 region is CASSFRETYYGYSF. The CDR3 nucleotides are TGTGCCAGCAGTTTTAGGGAGACCTACTATGGCTACTCCTTC.

The table lists this clonotype with a few counts. The chain combines TRBV19 with TRBJ2-1; D is uncertain. The V end was cut by 5 bases, the J end by 8 bases, with 13 bases between. Germline V gene lookup returns CDR1 LNHDA and CDR2 SQIVND (reference sequence). This CDR3 has 13 amino acids. The CDR3 coding sequence is TGTGCCAGTAGTTCCGGACCCCTCGATGAGCAGTTCTTC. Translation: CASSSGPLDEQFF.

This clonotype has at least ten counts. V is TRBV6-5 and J is TRBJ2-6; D gene unclear. Germline CDR1 reads MNHEY; CDR2 reads SVGAGI. V shed 0 bases and J shed 0 bases, with 6 bases lying between them. The CDR3 runs 16 residues. In DNA, the CDR3 is TGTGCCAGCAGTTACTCGAGTTACTCTGGGGCCAACGTCCTGACTTTC. Amino acids: CASSYSSYSGANVLTF.

In its sample, this clonotype was seen many times. This sequence joins TRBV20-1 and TRBJ2-7; 9 bases are shared with TRBD1. The CDR3 extends over 16 amino acids. Germline V lookup: CDR1 DFQATT, CDR2 SNEGSKA (reference sequence). The J segment lost 4 bases and the V segment lost 0 bases, leaving 10 bases of the junction unmatched. The CDR3 protein is CSARDQRTGGAYEQYF. The CDR3 nucleotides read TGCAGTGCTAGAGACCAACGAACAGGGGGCGCTTACGAGCAGTACTTC.

The chain joins TRBV11-2 to TRBJ2-7, with 10 bases that match TRBD2. Germline V lookup: CDR1 SGHAT, CDR2 FQNNGV. V trimming: 6 bases; J trimming: 2 bases; junction bases outside the gene matches: 4. This CDR3 region has 14 residues. The CDR3 coding sequence is TGTGCCAGCAGGCCTAGCGGGGGAACCTACGAGCAGTACTTC. Protein sequence: CASRPSGGTYEQYF.

This rearrangement joins TRBV29-1 to TRBJ2-7, with D possibly being TRBD2 (5 bases). The CDR3 spans 12 residues. The V end was cut by 3 bases, the J end by 2 bases, with 8 bases between. Germline V gene data show CDR1 as SQVTM and CDR2 as ANQGSEA. CDR3 sequence: CSVDTGTYEQYF. CDR3 DNA sequence: TGCAGCGTTGACACGGGAACCTACGAGCAGTACTTC.